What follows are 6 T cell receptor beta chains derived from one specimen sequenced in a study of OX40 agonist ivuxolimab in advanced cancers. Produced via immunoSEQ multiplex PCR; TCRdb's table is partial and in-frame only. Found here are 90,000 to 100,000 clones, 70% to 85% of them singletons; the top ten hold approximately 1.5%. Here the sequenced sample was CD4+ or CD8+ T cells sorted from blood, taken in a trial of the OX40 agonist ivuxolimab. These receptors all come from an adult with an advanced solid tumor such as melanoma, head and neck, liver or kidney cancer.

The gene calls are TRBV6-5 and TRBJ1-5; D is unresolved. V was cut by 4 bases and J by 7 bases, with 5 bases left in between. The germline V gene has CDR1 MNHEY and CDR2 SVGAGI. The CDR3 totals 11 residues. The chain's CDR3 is CASSSSQPQHF. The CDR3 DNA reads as TGTGCCAGCAGTTCCAGCCAGCCCCAGCATTTT.

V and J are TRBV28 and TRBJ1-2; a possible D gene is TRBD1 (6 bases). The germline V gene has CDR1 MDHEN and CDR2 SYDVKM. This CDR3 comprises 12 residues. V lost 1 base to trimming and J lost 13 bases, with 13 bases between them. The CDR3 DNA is TGTGCCAGCAGTTTATACGGGGGCTGGACCACCTTC. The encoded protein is CASSLYGGWTTF.

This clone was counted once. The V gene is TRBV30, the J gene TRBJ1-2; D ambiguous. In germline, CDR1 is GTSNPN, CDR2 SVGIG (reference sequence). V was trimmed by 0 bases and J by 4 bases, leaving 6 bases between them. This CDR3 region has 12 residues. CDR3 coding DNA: TGTGCCTGGAGTGTGAGCAGCTATGGCTACACCTTC. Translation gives CAWSVSSYGYTF.

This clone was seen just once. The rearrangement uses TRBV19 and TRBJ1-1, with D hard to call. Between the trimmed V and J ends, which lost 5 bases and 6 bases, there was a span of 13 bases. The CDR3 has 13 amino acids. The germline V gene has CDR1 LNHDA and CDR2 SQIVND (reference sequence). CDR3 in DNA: TGTGCCAGTAGTGTCAGTAAGGACCCTGAAGCTTTCTTT. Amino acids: CASSVSKDPEAFF.

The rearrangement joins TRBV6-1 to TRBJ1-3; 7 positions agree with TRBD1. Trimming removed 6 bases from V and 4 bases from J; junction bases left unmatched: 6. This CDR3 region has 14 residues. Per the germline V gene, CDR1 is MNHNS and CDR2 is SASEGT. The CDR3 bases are TGTGCCAGCAGGCCTACAGGGGCCGGAAACACCATATATTTT. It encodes CASRPTGAGNTIYF.

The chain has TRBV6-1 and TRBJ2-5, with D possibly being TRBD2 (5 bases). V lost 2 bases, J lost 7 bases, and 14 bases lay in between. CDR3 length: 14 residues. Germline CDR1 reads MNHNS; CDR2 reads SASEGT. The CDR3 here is CASSEFRGSGTQYF. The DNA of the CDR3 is TGTGCCAGCAGTGAATTTCGAGGGAGCGGGACCCAGTACTTC.